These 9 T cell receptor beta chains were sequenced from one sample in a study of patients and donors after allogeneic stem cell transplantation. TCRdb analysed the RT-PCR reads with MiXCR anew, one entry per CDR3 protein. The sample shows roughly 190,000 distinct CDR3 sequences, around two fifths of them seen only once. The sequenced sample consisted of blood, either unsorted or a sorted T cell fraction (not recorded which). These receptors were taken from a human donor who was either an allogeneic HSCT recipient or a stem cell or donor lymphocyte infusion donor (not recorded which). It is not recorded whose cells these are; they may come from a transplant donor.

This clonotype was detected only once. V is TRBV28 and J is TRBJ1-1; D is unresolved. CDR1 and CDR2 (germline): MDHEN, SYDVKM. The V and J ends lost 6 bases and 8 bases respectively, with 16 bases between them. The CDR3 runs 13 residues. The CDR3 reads CASSPPSSREAFF. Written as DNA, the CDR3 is TGTGCCAGCAGCCCCCCGTCCTCGAGAGAAGCTTTCTTT.

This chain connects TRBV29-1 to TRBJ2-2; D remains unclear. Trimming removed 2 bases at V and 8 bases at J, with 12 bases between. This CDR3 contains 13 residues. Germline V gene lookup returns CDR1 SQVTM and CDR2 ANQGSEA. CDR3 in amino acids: CSVELESRGELFF. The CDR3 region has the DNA TGCAGCGTTGAACTTGAAAGCAGGGGGGAGCTGTTTTTT.

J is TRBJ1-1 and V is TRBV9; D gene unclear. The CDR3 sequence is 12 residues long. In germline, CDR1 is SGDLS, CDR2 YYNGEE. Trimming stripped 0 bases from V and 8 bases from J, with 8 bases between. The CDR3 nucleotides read TGTGCCAGCAGCGTAGATTCGGGGGAAGCTTTCTTT. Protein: CASSVDSGEAFF.

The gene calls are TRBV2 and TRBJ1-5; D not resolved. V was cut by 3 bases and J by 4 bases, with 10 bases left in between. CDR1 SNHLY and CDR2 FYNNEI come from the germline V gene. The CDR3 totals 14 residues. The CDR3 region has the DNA TGTGCCAGCAGTGAGGCGACAAGAAATCAGCCCCAGCATTTT. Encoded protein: CASSEATRNQPQHF. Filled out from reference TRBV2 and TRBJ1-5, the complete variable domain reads EPEVTQTPSHQVTQMGQEVILRCVPISNHLYFYWYRQILGQKVEFLVSFYNNEISEKSEIFDDQFSVERPDGSNFTLKIRSTKLEDSAMYFCASSEATRNQPQHFGDGTRLSIL.

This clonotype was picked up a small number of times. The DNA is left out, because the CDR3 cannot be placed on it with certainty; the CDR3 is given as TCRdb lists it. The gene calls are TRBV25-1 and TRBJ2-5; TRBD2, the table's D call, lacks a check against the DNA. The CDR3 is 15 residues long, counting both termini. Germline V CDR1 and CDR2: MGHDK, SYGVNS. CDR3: CASSILGGAGETQYF.

The CDR3 region has the DNA TGTGCCAGCAGCTTAGCTCCGGGACAGGGCGGCACCGGGGAGCTGTTTTTT. The encoded protein is CASSLAPGQGGTGELFF. The chain uses TRBV11-2 and TRBJ2-2; 9 bases are shared with TRBD1. The V gene end was trimmed by 1 base and the J gene end by 4 bases; junction bases not matched to a gene: 7. The CDR3 totals 17 residues. CDR1 is SGHAT and CDR2 is FQNNGV in the germline V gene. Full variable domain (missing parts from reference TRBV11-2 and TRBJ2-2): EAGVAQSPRYKIIEKRQSVAFWCNPISGHATLYWYQQILGQGPKLLIQFQNNGVVDDSQLPKDRFSAERLKGVDSTLKIQPAKLEDSAVYLCASSLAPGQGGTGELFFGEGSRLTVL.

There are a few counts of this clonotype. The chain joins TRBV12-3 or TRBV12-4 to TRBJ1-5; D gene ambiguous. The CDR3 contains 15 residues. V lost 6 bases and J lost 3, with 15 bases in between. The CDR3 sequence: CASSSGRGTNQPQHF. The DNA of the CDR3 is TGTGCCAGCAGCTCCGGACGGGGAACCAATCAGCCCCAGCATTTT.

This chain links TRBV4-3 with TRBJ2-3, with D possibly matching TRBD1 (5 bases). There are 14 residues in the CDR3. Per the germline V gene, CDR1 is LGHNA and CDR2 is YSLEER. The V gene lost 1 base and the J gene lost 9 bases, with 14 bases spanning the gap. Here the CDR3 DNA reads TGCGCCAGCAGCCAAGGGGGCCTGTTGGGAACGCAGTATTTT. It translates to CASSQGGLLGTQYF.

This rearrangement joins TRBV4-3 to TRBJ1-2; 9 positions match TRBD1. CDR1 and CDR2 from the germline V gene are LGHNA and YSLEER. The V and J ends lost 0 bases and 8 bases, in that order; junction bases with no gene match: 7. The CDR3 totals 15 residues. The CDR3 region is CASSQDWDRVFGYTF. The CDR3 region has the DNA TGCGCCAGCAGCCAAGACTGGGACAGGGTATTCGGCTACACCTTC.